This TCR beta chain originates from a study of glioma-infiltrating T cells. Overall study context: Samples included WHO grade II oligodendrogliomas or astrocytomas and initial-diagnosis grade IV glioblastomas. Glioma patients had dexamethasone for six or fewer days before surgery.

TCR alpha and beta CDR3 regions were amplified from RNA using iRepertoire nested multiplex PCR. One-step reverse transcription and amplification started from roughly 100-400 ng of tissue mRNA or PBMC total RNA. TCRdb processed the multiplex PCR reads anew with MiXCR; each CDR3 protein has one entry. The profile covers 300,000 to 400,000 distinct CDR3 sequences, with 41% appearing a single time and approximately 12% taken by the ten largest. Trimming removed 4 bases from V and 2 bases from J, with 13 bases in between. Germline CDR1 is SGHRS and CDR2 is YFSETQ. This CDR3 comprises 15 residues. This clonotype showed up just a few times.

The rearrangement joins TRBV5-1 to TRBJ2-1; unclear D gene. This TCR came from a human donor with low-grade glioma or glioblastoma, undergoing nonglioma brain surgery, or in good health (not recorded which). The sample was glioma tissue, nonneoplastic brain tissue, or PBMCs (not recorded which). The CDR3 here is CASSLYMETYNEQFF. The DNA of the CDR3 is TGCGCCAGCAGCCTTTACATGGAAACCTACAATGAGCAGTTCTTC.